Listed below are T cell receptor beta chains from one sample, sequenced in a study of post-analysis software for immune sequencing data. TCRdb fed the PCR reads into MiXCR, producing one record per CDR3 protein. The sample holds hundreds of thousands of distinct CDR3 sequences, roughly 29% seen once. Specimen: blood. The receptor set was obtained from a girl aged 5 to 17 with multiple sclerosis. Both conserved end residues are trimmed from each CDR3. Each record gives: V gene, CDR3 protein.

TRBV19 ASRTVHGYT
TRBV6-1 ATDLTGANQPQH
TRBV7-2 ASSLGSLAEPQF
TRBV2 ASSTDRDAEAF
TRBV15 ATSRGTGQETQY
TRBV4-3 ASSQDPATLYNSPLH
TRBV5-1 ASSTEIGASGYT
TRBV5-1 ASSRGYPETQY
TRBV5-1 ASSLKSSGANVLT
TRBV6-2/TRBV6-3 ASSYPDSYQNYGYT
TRBV4-1 ASSQVTLTDTQY
TRBV9 ASSRSGVPYEQY
TRBV2 ASSEDAAVIAPGYT
TRBV28 ASSESMTQY
TRBV12-3/TRBV12-4 ASTLGLAGARDTQY
TRBV4-3 ASSQRDLSYNEQF
TRBV4-1 ASSQEGTPGQPQH
TRBV5-1 ASSLDDEAGQFPPETQY
TRBV15 ATSRDRRTGTARGKNIQY
TRBV6-5 ASSSSRFASYNEQY
TRBV6-2/TRBV6-3 ATTKRAGREF
TRBV28 ASSPQGLGPRGRKAGNTIY